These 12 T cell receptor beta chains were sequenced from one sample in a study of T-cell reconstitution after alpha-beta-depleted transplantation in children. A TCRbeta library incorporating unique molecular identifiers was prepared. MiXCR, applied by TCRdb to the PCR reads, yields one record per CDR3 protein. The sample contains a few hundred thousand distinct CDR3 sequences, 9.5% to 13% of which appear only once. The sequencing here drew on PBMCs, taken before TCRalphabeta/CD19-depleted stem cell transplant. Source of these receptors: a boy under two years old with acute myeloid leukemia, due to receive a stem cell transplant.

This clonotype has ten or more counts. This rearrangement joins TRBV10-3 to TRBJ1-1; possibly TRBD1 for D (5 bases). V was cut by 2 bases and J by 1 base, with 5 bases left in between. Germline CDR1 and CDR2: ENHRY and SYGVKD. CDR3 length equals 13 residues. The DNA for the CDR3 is TGTGCCATCAGTGAGACAGGGAACACTGAAGCTTTCTTT. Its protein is CAISETGNTEAFF.

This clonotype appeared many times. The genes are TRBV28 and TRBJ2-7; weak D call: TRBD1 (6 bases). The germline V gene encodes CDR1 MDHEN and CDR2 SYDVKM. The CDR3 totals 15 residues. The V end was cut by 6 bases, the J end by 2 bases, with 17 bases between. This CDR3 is CASSSTPGTTYEQYF. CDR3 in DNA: TGTGCCAGCAGCTCAACCCCCGGGACAACCTACGAGCAGTACTTC.

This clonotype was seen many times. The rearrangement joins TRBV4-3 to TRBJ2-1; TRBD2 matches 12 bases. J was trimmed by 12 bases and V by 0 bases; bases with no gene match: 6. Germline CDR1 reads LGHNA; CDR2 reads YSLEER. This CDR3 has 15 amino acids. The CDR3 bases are TGCGCCAGCAGCCAAGATCCGACTAGCGGGAGACTGCAGTTCTTC. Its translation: CASSQDPTSGRLQFF.

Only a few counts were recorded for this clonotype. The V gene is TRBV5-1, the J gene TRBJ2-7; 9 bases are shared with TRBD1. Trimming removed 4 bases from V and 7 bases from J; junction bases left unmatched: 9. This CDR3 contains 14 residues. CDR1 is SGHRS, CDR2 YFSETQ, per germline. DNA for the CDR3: TGCGCCAGCAGCCTGACTCCGGGACAGGGAGAGCAGTACTTC. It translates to CASSLTPGQGEQYF. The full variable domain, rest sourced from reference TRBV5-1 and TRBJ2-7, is KAGVTQTPRYLIKTRGQQVTLSCSPISGHRSVSWYQQTPGQGLQFLFEYFSETQRNKGNFPGRFSGRQFSNSRSEMNVSTLELGDSALYLCASSLTPGQGEQYFGPGTRLTVT.

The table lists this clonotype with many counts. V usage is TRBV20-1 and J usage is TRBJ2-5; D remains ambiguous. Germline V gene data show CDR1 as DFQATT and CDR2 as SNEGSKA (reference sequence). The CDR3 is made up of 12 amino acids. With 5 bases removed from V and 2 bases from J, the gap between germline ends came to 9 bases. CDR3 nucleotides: TGCAGTGCTGAATGGCTGCAAGAGACCCAGTACTTC. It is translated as CSAEWLQETQYF.

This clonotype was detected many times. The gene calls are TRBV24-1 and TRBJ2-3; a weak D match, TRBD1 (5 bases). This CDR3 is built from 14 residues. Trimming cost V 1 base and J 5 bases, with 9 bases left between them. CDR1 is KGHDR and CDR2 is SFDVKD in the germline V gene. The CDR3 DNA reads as TGTGCCACCAGTGATTTAACAGGATTAGATACGCAGTATTTT. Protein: CATSDLTGLDTQYF.

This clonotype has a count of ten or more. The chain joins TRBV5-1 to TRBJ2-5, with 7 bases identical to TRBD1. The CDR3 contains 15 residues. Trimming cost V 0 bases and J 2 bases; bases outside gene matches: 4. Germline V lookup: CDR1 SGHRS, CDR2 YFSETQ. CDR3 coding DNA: TGCGCCAGCAGCTTGGAGAGGGGGCAACAAGAGACCCAGTACTTC. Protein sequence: CASSLERGQQETQYF.

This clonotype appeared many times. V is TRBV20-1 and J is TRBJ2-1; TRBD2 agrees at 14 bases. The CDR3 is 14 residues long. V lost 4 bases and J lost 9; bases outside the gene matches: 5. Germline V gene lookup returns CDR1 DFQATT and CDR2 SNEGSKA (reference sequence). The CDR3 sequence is CSATRTSGRSEQFF. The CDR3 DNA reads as TGCAGTGCTACCAGGACTAGCGGGAGGTCTGAGCAGTTCTTC.

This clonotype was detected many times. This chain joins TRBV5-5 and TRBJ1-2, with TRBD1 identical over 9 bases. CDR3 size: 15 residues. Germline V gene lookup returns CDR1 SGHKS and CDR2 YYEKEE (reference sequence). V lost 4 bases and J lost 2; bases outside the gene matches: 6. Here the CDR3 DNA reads TGTGCCAGCAGCACCAGGACAGGGGCCAACTATGGCTACACCTTC. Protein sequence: CASSTRTGANYGYTF.

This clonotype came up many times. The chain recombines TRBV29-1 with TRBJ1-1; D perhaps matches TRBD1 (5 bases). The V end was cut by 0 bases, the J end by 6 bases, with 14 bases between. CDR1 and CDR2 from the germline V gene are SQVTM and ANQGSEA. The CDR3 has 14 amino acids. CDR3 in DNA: TGCAGCGTTGAAGATGGGGGGGGTAGGGCTGAAGCTTTCTTT. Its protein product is CSVEDGGGRAEAFF.

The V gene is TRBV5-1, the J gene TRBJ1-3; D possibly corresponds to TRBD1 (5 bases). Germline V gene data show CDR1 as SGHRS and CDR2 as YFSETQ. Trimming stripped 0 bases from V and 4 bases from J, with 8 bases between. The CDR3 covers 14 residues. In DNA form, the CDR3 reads TGCGCCAGCAGCTTGGCAGGGCGCGGAAACACCATATATTTT. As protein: CASSLAGRGNTIYF.

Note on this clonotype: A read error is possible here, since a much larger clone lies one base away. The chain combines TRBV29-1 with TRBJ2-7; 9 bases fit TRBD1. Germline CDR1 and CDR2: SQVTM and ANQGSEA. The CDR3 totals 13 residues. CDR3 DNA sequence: TGCGGCGTTGCCGGGACAGGGTCCTACGAGCAGTACTTC. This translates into CGVAGTGSYEQYF.